Listed below are T cell receptor beta chains from one sample, sequenced in a study of T cells in Graves' hyperthyroidism and ophthalmopathy. From the multiplex PCR reads, TCRdb called clonotypes with MiXCR, one entry per CDR3 protein. The sample includes about 840,000 distinct CDR3 sequences, 35% to 45% seen only once; the top ten take around 10%. The sample consisted of blood. The receptor set was obtained from a man in his late teens or twenties with Graves' hyperthyroidism. CDR3s include the opening cysteine and the closing phenylalanine or tryptophan. A D gene is named only where the DNA matches it firmly. Size is stated for part of the rows, as once, few or many counts, or as a class when the clone is expanded.

V gene	J gene	clone size	D gene	CDR3 DNA	CDR3 protein
TRBV2	TRBJ2-2	once	TRBD1	TGTGCCAGCGAGGGGGCGGACACCGGGGAGCTGTTTTTT	CASEGADTGELFF
TRBV2	TRBJ1-1	many	TRBD1	TGTGCCAGCAAACTCGGACAGGGAGGCACTGAAGCTTTCTTT	CASKLGQGGTEAFF
TRBV7-9	TRBJ1-2	many	TRBD1	TGTGCCAGCTGGGCGACAGGGACTAACTATGGCTACACCTTC	CASWATGTNYGYTF
TRBV5-1	TRBJ1-5	NA	NA	TGCGCCAGCAGCTTGGCCGAAGGGGGTGGCAATCAGCCCCAGCATTTT	CASSLAEGGGNQPQHF
TRBV4-1	TRBJ1-2	many	NA	TGCGCCAGCAGTCTTCACTGGGAGGTGGGGCCCTATGGCTACACCTTC	CASSLHWEVGPYGYTF
TRBV20-1	TRBJ1-2	few	TRBD1	TGCAGTGCTTACTCCGGGACAGGGAACTATGGCTACACCTTC	CSAYSGTGNYGYTF
TRBV2	TRBJ2-7	many	TRBD1	TGTGCCAGCAGTCGACAGGGGGACTCCTACGAGCAGTACTTC	CASSRQGDSYEQYF
TRBV5-1	TRBJ1-2	NA	NA	TGCGCCAGCAGCTTGAGAACGGGGGCAGTAGGCTACACCTTC	CASSLRTGAVGYTF
TRBV2	TRBJ2-5	few	TRBD2	TGTGCCAGCAGTAGGACTAGCCCCGTTAAAGAGACCCAGTACTTC	CASSRTSPVKETQYF
TRBV19	TRBJ1-5	many	NA	TGTGCCAGTAGTATAGATCACGGAAAGCCCCAGCATTTT	CASSIDHGKPQHF
TRBV20-1	TRBJ2-3	once	TRBD2	TGCAGTGCCGAGACTAGCGGCACAGATACGCAGTATTTT	CSAETSGTDTQYF
TRBV7-8	TRBJ2-7	NA	NA	TGTGCCAGCAGCTTTGGGGAGTGGTACGAGCAGTACTTC	CASSFGEWYEQYF
TRBV2	TRBJ1-3	many	NA	TGTGCCAGCTCGTTGTGGACCTCTGGAAACACCATATATTTT	CASSLWTSGNTIYF
TRBV11-2	TRBJ2-7	NA	NA	TGTGCCAGCAGCTTAAATCTTCTCTACGAGCAGTACTTC	CASSLNLLYEQYF
TRBV6-1	TRBJ2-7	few	TRBD1	TGTGCCAGCAGTGAAGGACAGGGGGAATACGAGCAGTACTTC	CASSEGQGEYEQYF
TRBV5-5	TRBJ1-2	few	NA	TGTGCCAGCAGCTTCGGACAGTCGAGTGGCTACACCTTC	CASSFGQSSGYTF
TRBV20-1	TRBJ1-1	NA	NA	TGCAGTGCTAGAGATTCTAGGGGGAACACTGAAGCTTTCTTT	CSARDSRGNTEAFF
TRBV5-1	TRBJ2-5	many	TRBD2	TGCGCCAGCAGCGAGCGGGGGTTTCAAGAGACCCAGTACTTC	CASSERGFQETQYF
TRBV12-3/TRBV12-4	TRBJ1-5	many	TRBD1	TGTGCCAGCCAGGACAGGGCCAATCAGCCCCAGCATTTT	CASQDRANQPQHF
TRBV12-3/TRBV12-4	TRBJ2-7	few	NA	TGTGCCAGCACCAGGGAGGATAGAGAATACGAGCAGTACTTC	CASTREDREYEQYF
TRBV2	TRBJ1-1	many	NA	TGTGCCAGCAGTGAACAGGGAGGGAACACTGAAGCTTTCTTT	CASSEQGGNTEAFF
TRBV6-5	TRBJ1-6	NA	NA	TGTGCCAGCAGATCAGATTCACCCCTCCACTTT	CASRSDSPLHF